The 18 T cell receptor beta chains listed next were all sequenced from one sample in a study of metastatic and nonmetastatic thyroid tumors. TCRdb re-called the PCR reads via MiXCR. The sample lists tens of thousands of clones, 15% to 20% occurring once. Among the patients, none had received any treatment before thyroid surgery. Sequencing input: blood. Every receptor here comes from a male donor with papillary thyroid cancer or a benign thyroid nodule (not recorded which). Some clones in this sample may be carry-over from other donors' samples.

This clone was seen ten or more times. The chain carries TRBV16 and TRBJ2-5; 10 bases align to TRBD1. CDR1 and CDR2 from the germline V gene are KGHSY and FQNENV. With 2 bases clipped from V and 5 bases from J, the junction kept 5 bases outside the gene matches. This CDR3 has 15 amino acids. The CDR3 region is CASSQVTGGEETQYF. For the CDR3, the DNA is TGTGCCAGCAGCCAAGTGACAGGGGGCGAGGAGACCCAGTACTTC.

DNA for the CDR3: TGTGCCAGCAGTTACTCGTCGGGGGTTTCGTCTCCAAAAGTAGCTTTCTTT. It codes for CASSYSSGVSSPKVAFF. The J gene is TRBJ1-1, the V gene TRBV6-5; a weak D match, TRBD1 (5 bases). CDR1 and CDR2 (germline): MNHEY, SVGAGI. The CDR3 is 17 amino acids. Trimming removed 0 bases at V and 10 bases at J, with 24 bases between.

Only a few counts were recorded for this clone. The J gene is TRBJ2-7, the V gene TRBV2; D may match TRBD1 or TRBD2 (5 bases each). The V gene lost 8 bases and the J gene lost 6 bases, with 20 bases spanning the gap. There are 14 residues in the CDR3. Germline loops: CDR1 SNHLY, CDR2 FYNNEI. This chain's CDR3 is CASGRDAQFGEQYV. The CDR3 region has the DNA TGTGCCAGCGGCCGGGACGCACAATTCGGCGAGCAGTACGTC.

This clone was counted many times. This chain uses TRBV5-1 with TRBJ2-5, with D possibly TRBD2 on 5 matching bases. Trimming removed 4 bases at V and 2 bases at J, with 18 bases between. The CDR3 consists of 16 residues. Germline V gene lookup returns CDR1 SGHRS and CDR2 YFSETQ. CDR3 in DNA: TGCGCCAGCAGCCTTGGACTTACAACCGGGCAAGAGACCCAGTACTTC. It is translated as CASSLGLTTGQETQYF.

This clone was recorded many times. The V call is TRBV24-1, the J call TRBJ2-1; D is ambiguous. Trimming shortened V by 2 bases and J by 5 bases, and 12 bases separated the two germline ends. The germline gives CDR1 KGHDR, CDR2 SFDVKD. The CDR3 length is 15 residues. CDR3 sequence reads: CATSDSVGFDNEQFF. Here the CDR3 DNA reads TGTGCCACCAGTGATTCGGTGGGATTCGACAATGAGCAGTTCTTC.

The chain carries TRBV11-3 and TRBJ1-2; D not resolved. The ends were cut back, 5 bases at V and 6 bases at J, with 10 bases in the middle. This CDR3 contains 12 residues. Germline CDR1 SGHNT, CDR2 YENEEA. This CDR3 is CASSTRPNGYTF. CDR3 DNA sequence: TGTGCCAGCAGCACTCGGCCCAATGGCTACACCTTC.

This clone has more than one count but fewer than ten. One base away lies a much larger clone, so this may be a sequencing read error. The chain employs TRBV7-6 and TRBJ2-3, with TRBD2 matching 8 bases. The CDR3 length is 15 residues. Germline V lookup: CDR1 SGHVS, CDR2 FNYEAQ. This CDR3 reads CANSLSAGGTNAQYF. The CDR3 DNA reads TGTGCCAACAGCTTAAGTGCGGGAGGCACAAATGCGCAGTATTTT.

This clone was observed many times. This sequence joins TRBV20-1 and TRBJ1-2; 7 nucleotides align to TRBD1. The V segment lost 2 bases and the J segment 1 base; nucleotides outside the gene matches: 7. The CDR3 extends over 15 amino acids. Germline V gene lookup returns CDR1 DFQATT and CDR2 SNEGSKA (reference sequence). Here the CDR3 DNA reads TGCAGTGCTAGAAATGCAGGGGGTTTTAACTATGGCTACACCTTC. It codes for CSARNAGGFNYGYTF.

This clone was counted many times. The chain recombines TRBV6-1 with TRBJ1-3; D is unresolved. The CDR3 is 14 residues long. Germline-derived CDR1 and CDR2 are MNHNS and SASEGT. V lost 3 bases and J 1 base, leaving 7 bases between the germline ends. This chain's CDR3 is CASSEGVSGNTIYF. The CDR3 coding sequence is TGTGCCAGCAGTGAGGGTGTTTCTGGAAACACCATATATTTT.

The chain carries TRBV2 and TRBJ2-3; a possible D gene is TRBD1 (7 bases). Germline values: CDR1 SNHLY, CDR2 FYNNEI. V dropped 6 bases and J dropped 0 bases, with 10 bases sitting between them. The CDR3 contains 14 residues. CDR3 in DNA: TGTGCCAGCAGATCAGGGGGGAGCACAGATACGCAGTATTTT. Translating it yields CASRSGGSTDTQYF.

Comment on this clone: A junction end diverges from the germline sequence, so it may reflect a read error. The J gene is TRBJ2-2, the V gene TRBV19; possible D gene TRBD2, 6 bases. Germline assignment: CDR1 LNHDA and CDR2 SQIVND (reference sequence). This CDR3 comprises 16 residues. The CDR3 region is CASSIGGLMNNGELFF. The CDR3 bases are TGTGCCAGTAGTATAGGGGGACTGATGAACAACGGGGAGCTGTTTTTT.

The V and J genes are TRBV5-1 and TRBJ2-2; D is perhaps TRBD2 (6 bases). The V gene's germline CDR1 is SGHRS and CDR2 YFSETQ. The germline V and J ends were trimmed by 1 base and 5 bases, with 27 bases remaining between them. The CDR3 length is 20 residues. The DNA for the CDR3 is TGCGCCAGCAGCTTGTTCCCGGGAGTAGGTGGTTTCGGTGCGACCGGGGAGCTGTTTTTT. This encodes CASSLFPGVGGFGATGELFF.

This clone was picked up many times. This sequence joins TRBV6-5 and TRBJ2-6, with 9 bases fitting TRBD1. In germline, CDR1 is MNHEY, CDR2 SVGAGI. With 4 bases clipped from V and 1 base from J, the junction kept 11 bases outside the gene matches. The CDR3 spans 19 residues. The CDR3 DNA sequence: TGTGCCAGCAGTTCAACCCGGGACAGGGTAGCATCTGGGGCCAACGTCCTGACTTTC. Its translation is CASSSTRDRVASGANVLTF.

A note on this clone: A much more abundant neighbour one base away suggests this may be a read error. The V and J genes are TRBV20-1 and TRBJ1-2; D possibly corresponds to TRBD1 (5 bases). The CDR3 has 13 amino acids. Germline CDR1 DFQATT, CDR2 SNEGSKA (reference sequence). Trimming left V 5 bases short and J 4 bases short, with 14 bases between. The CDR3 is CSAETESFYGYTF. CDR3 nucleotide sequence: TGCAGTGCTGAGACAGAAAGTTTCTATGGCTACACCTTC.

This clone has a handful of counts. The conserved closing phenylalanine or tryptophan is absent in this CDR3, likely reflecting a read error. The chain couples TRBV6-1 to TRBJ2-7; D is possibly TRBD2 (5 bases). The CDR3 sequence is 13 residues long. The germline gives CDR1 MNHNS, CDR2 SASEGT. Trimming cost V 1 base and J 5 bases, with 9 bases left between them. The chain's CDR3 is CASSEGESHEQYL. The CDR3 bases are TGTGCCAGCAGTGAAGGGGAGTCGCACGAGCAGTACCTC.

This clone was seen at least ten times. This chain joins TRBV5-8 and TRBJ1-4; D is unresolved. V was clipped by 0 bases and J by 7 bases, with 16 bases between them. Germline values: CDR1 SGHTS, CDR2 YDEGEE. The CDR3 consists of 16 residues. CDR3 amino acids: CASSLVGSTKIEKLFF. The CDR3 DNA follows: TGTGCCAGCAGCTTGGTGGGGTCCACCAAGATTGAAAAACTGTTTTTT.

This clone showed up many times. At one of its ends the junction is not consistent with the germline gene, which may arise from a read error. The chain links TRBV7-8 to TRBJ1-3, with D possibly TRBD1 on 6 matching bases. The CDR3 extends over 14 amino acids. Germline values: CDR1 SGHVS, CDR2 FQNEAQ. The CDR3 DNA reads as TGTGCCGGCAGCTTCAGGGGCACTGGAAACACCATATATTTT. Its translation is CAGSFRGTGNTIYF.

There are many counts of this clone. V usage is TRBV7-2 and J usage is TRBJ2-2, with D tentatively TRBD1 or TRBD2 (5 bases each). V lost 5 bases, J lost 0 bases, and 13 bases lay in between. Germline V lookup: CDR1 SGHTA, CDR2 FQGNSA. The CDR3 loop spans 16 amino acids. CDR3 nucleotide sequence: TGTGCCAGCAGCATACCGGGACGTACGAACACCGGGGAGCTGTTTTTT. This gives the protein CASSIPGRTNTGELFF. Full variable domain (missing parts from reference TRBV7-2 and TRBJ2-2): GAGVSQSPSNKVTEKGKDVELRCDPISGHTALYWYRQSLGQGLEFLIYFQGNSAPDKSGLPSDRFSAERTGGSVSTLTIQRTQQEDSAVYLCASSIPGRTNTGELFFGEGSRLTVL.